The entry that follows covers one T cell receptor beta chain sequence. Using immunoSEQ multiplex PCR, the repertoire was profiled, and TCRdb retains in-frame clones only, with some absent. This sample has fewer than 200,000 clones, with over 85% found just once. This entry comes from a study of control samples from healthy donors and cancer patients. Germline CDR1 is MDHEN and CDR2 is SYDVKM. The CDR3 extends over 15 amino acids. The trim removed 5 bases at V and 4 bases at J, leaving 9 bases unmatched. The specimen was blood. This sequence originates from a man aged 25 to 40 in good health. The V call is TRBV28, the J call TRBJ2-7, with 9 bases identical to TRBD1. Here the CDR3 reads CASSQPGQGTYEQYF. The CDR3 nucleotides are TGTGCCAGCAGTCAGCCGGGACAGGGTACTTACGAGCAGTACTTC.